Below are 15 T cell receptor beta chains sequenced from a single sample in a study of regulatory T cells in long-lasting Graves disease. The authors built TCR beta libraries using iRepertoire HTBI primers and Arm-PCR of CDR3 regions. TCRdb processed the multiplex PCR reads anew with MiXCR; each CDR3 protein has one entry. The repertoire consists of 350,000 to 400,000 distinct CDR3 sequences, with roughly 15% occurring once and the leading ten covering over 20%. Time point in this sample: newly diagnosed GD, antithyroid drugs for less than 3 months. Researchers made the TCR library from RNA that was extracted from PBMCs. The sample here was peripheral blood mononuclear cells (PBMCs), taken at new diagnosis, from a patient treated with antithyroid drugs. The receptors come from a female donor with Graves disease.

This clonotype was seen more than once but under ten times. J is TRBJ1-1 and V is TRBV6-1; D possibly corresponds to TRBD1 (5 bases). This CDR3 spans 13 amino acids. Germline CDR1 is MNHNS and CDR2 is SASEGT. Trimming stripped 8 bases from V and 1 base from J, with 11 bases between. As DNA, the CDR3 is TGTGCCAGCTCCTTCCAGGGGAACACTGAAGCTTTCTTT. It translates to CASSFQGNTEAFF.

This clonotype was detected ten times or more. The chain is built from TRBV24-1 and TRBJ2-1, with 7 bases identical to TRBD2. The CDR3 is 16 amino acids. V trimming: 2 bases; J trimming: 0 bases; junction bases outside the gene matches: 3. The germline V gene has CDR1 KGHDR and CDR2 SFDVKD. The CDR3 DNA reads TGTGCCACCAGTGATTGGACTAGAACCTCCTACAATGAGCAGTTCTTC. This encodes CATSDWTRTSYNEQFF.

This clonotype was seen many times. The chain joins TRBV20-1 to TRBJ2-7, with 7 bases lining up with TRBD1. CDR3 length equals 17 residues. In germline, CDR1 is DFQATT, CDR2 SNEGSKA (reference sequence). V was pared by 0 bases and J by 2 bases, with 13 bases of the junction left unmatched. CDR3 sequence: CSARDPTGTAGTYEQYF. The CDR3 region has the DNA TGCAGTGCTAGAGATCCAACCGGGACAGCCGGAACCTACGAGCAGTACTTC.

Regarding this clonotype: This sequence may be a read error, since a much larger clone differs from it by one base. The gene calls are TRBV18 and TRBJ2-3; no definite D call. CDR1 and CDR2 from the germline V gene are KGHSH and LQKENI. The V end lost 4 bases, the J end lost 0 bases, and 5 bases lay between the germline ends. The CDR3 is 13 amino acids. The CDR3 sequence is CASSLESTDTQYF. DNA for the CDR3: TGTGCCAGCTCACTTGAAAGCACAGATACGCAGTATTTT. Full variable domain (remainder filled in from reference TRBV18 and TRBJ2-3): NAGVMQNPRHLVRRRGQEARLRCSPMKGHSHVYWYRQLPEEGLKFMVYLQKENIIDESGMPKERFSAEFPKEGPSILRIQQVVRGDSAAYFCASSLESTDTQYFGPGTRLTVL.

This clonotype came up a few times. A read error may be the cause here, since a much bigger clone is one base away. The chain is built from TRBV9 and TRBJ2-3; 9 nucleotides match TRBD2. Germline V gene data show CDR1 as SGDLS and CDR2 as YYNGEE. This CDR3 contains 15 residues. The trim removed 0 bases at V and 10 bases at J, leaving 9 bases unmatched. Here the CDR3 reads CASSVGGREGDAQYF. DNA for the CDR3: TGTGCCAGCAGCGTAGGAGGGCGGGAGGGCGACGCGCAGTATTTT.

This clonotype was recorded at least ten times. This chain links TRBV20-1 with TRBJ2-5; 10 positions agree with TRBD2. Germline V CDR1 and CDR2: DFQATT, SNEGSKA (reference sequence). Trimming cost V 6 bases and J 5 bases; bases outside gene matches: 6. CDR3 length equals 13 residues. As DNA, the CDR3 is TGCAGTGCGGAACTAGCGGGATATGAGACCCAGTACTTC. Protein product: CSAELAGYETQYF.

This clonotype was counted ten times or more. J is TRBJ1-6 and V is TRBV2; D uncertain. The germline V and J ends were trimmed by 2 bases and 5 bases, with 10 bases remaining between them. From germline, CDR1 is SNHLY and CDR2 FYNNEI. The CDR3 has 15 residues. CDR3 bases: TGTGCCAGCAGTGAACTGGGAAACGATAATTCACCCCTCCACTTT. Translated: CASSELGNDNSPLHF.

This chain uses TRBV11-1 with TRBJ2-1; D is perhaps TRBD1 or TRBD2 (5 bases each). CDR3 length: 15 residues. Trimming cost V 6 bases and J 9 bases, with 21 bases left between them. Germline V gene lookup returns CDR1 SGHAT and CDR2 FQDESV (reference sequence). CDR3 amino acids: CASRPGHVGSGEQFF. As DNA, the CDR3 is TGTGCCAGCAGACCCGGACACGTTGGGAGTGGTGAGCAGTTCTTC.

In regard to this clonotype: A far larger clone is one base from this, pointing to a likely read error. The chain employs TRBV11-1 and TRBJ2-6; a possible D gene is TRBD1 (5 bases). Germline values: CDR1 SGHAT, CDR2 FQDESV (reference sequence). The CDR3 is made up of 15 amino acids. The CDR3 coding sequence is TGTGCCAGCAGCTTCTCAGGGTCTGGGGCCAACGCCCTGACTTTC. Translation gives CASSFSGSGANALTF. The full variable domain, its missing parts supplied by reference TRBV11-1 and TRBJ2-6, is EAEVAQSPRYKITEKSQAVAFWCDPISGHATLYWYRQILGQGPELLVQFQDESVVDDSQLPKDRFSAERLKGVDSTLKIQPAELGDSAMYLCASSFSGSGANALTFGAGSRLTVL.

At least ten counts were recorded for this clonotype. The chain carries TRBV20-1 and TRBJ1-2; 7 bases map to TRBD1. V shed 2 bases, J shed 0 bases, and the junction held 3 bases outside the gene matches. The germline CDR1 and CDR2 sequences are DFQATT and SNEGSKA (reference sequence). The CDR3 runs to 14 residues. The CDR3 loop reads CSARQQGTNYGYTF. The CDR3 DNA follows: TGCAGTGCTAGACAACAGGGGACTAACTATGGCTACACCTTC.

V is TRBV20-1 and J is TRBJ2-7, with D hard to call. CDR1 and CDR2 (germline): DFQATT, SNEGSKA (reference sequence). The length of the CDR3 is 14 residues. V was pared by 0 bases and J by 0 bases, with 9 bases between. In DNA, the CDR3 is TGCAGTGCTAGAGATCAACGTTTCTCCTACGAGCAGTACTTC. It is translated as CSARDQRFSYEQYF.

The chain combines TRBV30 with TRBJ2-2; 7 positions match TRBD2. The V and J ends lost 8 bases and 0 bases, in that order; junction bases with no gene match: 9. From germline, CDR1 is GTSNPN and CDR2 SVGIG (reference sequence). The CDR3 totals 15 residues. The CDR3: CARTLGLANTGELFF. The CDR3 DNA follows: TGTGCCCGGACTCTAGGACTAGCGAACACCGGGGAGCTGTTTTTT.

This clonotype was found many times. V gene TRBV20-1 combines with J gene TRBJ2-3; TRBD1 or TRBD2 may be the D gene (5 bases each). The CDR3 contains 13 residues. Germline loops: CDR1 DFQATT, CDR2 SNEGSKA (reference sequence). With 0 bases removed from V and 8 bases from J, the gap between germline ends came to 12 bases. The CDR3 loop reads CSARDTSGTTQYF. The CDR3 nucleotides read TGCAGTGCTAGAGACACATCCGGGACTACGCAGTATTTT.

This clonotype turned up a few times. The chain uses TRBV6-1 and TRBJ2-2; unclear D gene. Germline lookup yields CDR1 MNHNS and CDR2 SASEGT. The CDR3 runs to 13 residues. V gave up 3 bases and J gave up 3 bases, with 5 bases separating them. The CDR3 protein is CASSDWYTGELFF. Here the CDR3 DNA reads TGTGCCAGCAGTGATTGGTACACCGGGGAGCTGTTTTTT.

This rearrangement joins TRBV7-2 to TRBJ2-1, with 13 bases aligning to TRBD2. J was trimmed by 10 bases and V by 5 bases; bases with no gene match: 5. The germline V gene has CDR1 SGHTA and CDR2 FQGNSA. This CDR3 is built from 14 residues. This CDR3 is CASSVTSGGVEQFF. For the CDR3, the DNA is TGTGCCAGCAGCGTTACTAGCGGGGGGGTGGAGCAGTTCTTC.